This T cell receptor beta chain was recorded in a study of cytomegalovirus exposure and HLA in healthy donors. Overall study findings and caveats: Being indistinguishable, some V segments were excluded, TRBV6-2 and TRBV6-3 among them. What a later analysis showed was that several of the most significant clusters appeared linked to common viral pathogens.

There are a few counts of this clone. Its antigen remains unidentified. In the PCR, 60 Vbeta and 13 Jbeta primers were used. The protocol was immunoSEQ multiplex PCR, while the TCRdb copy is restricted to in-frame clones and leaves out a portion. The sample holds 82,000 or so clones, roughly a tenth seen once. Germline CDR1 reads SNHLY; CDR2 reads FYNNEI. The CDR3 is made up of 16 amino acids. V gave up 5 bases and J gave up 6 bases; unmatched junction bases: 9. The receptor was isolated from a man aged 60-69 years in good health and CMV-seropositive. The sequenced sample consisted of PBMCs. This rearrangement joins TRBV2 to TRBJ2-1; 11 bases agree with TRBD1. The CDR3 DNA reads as TGTGCCAGCAGTCCCCGGACAGGGGGCTCGGGCAATGAGCAGTTCTTC. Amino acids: CASSPRTGGSGNEQFF.